These 8 T cell receptor beta chains were sequenced from one sample in a study of blood T cells in healthy people across ages. The authors ran a second PCR of 7 to 11 cycles using a sample-barcoded 5' primer and a J-beta primer mix. TCRdb itself ran the 5' RACE reads through MiXCR, one entry per CDR3 protein. The data show approximately 850,000 distinct CDR3 sequences, with around 42% seen just once and about a fifth held by the top ten. The sample comprised blood. These receptors all come from a man aged 55 to 70 in good health.

The rearrangement joins TRBV6-2 or TRBV6-3 to TRBJ2-5, with 9 bases aligning to TRBD2. The CDR3 length is 16 residues. Germline trimming cut 3 bases from V and 0 bases from J; bases unmatched to any gene: 5. Germline V gives CDR1 MNHEY, CDR2 SVGEGT. CDR3 region: CASSYLASGDQETQYF. The CDR3, as DNA: TGTGCCAGCAGTTATTTGGCTAGCGGGGACCAAGAGACCCAGTACTTC.

As regards this clonotype: A much larger clone is a single base away; this may be a read error. The chain employs TRBV29-1 and TRBJ2-4; 11 bases line up with TRBD1. The CDR3 consists of 17 residues. Per germline, CDR1 SQVTM and CDR2 ANQGSEA. The CDR3 loop reads CSVPLLTGTGGRNIQCF. CDR3 DNA sequence: TGCAGCGTTCCTTTGTTAACCGGGACAGGGGGGAGAAACATTCAGTGCTTC.

The chain is built from TRBV4-1 and TRBJ2-5, with 8 bases fitting TRBD1. The end of the DNA fits TRBJ2-7 better, so the J call may be wrong. The CDR3 is 15 residues long. Germline V CDR1 and CDR2: MGHRA, YSYEKL. Written as DNA, the CDR3 is TGCGCCAGCAGCCGATCCGGGACAGGCGGCTGCGAGCAGTACTTC. Translating it yields CASSRSGTGGCEQYF.

V usage is TRBV20-1 and J usage is TRBJ1-2; tentatively, D is TRBD1 (5 bases). V shed 1 base and J shed 0 bases, with 15 bases lying between them. This CDR3 spans 16 amino acids. The germline CDR1 and CDR2 sequences are DFQATT and SNEGSKA (reference sequence). DNA for the CDR3: TGCAGTGCTAGAGTTTTGGGGGTGTCAGCTAACTATGGCTACACCTTC. Translated: CSARVLGVSANYGYTF.

The V and J genes are TRBV7-8 and TRBJ1-1; D call uncertain. The CDR3 length is 14 residues. V was pared by 4 bases and J by 1 base, with 10 bases between. Germline CDR1 is SGHVS and CDR2 is FQNEAQ. The CDR3 reads CASSSETANTEAFF. Written as DNA, the CDR3 is TGTGCCAGCAGCTCGGAGACGGCGAACACTGAAGCTTTCTTT.

V usage is TRBV11-2 and J usage is TRBJ2-6; TRBD2 matches 10 bases. This CDR3 spans 23 amino acids. The germline V gene has CDR1 SGHAT and CDR2 FQNNGV. After removal of 2 bases from V and 0 bases from J, the junction contained 19 bases not matched to a gene. The CDR3 nucleotides read TGTGCCAGCAGCTTACCCACGGGGAGCGGGGGGGCCCGTAGAAACTCTGGGGCCAACGTCCTGACTTTC. Encoded protein: CASSLPTGSGGARRNSGANVLTF.

This clonotype was counted between two and nine times. The chain carries TRBV6-2 or TRBV6-3 and TRBJ2-7, with 7 bases aligning to TRBD1. This CDR3 is built from 13 residues. The germline CDR1 and CDR2 sequences are MNHEY and SVGEGT. J lost 3 bases, V lost 8 bases, and 7 bases had no gene match. The CDR3 bases are TGTGCCAGCGTAGGGACAGCAAGCTACGAGCAGTACTTC. Its protein product is CASVGTASYEQYF.

Comment on this clonotype: The junction differs from germline at one of its ends, possibly a read error. This chain uses TRBV7-8 with TRBJ2-1; D is uncertain. The CDR3 has 13 residues. Per germline, CDR1 SGHVS and CDR2 FQNEAQ. Here the CDR3 reads CASSVALENEQFF. The CDR3 DNA is TGTGCCAGCAGCGTAGCTTTGGAGAATGAGCAGTTCTTC. Filled out from reference TRBV7-8 and TRBJ2-1, the complete variable domain reads GAGVSQSPRYKVAKRGQDVALRCDPISGHVSLFWYQQALGQGPEFLTYFQNEAQLDKSGLPSDRFFAERPEGSVSTLKIQRTQQEDSAVYLCASSVALENEQFFGPGTRLTVL.